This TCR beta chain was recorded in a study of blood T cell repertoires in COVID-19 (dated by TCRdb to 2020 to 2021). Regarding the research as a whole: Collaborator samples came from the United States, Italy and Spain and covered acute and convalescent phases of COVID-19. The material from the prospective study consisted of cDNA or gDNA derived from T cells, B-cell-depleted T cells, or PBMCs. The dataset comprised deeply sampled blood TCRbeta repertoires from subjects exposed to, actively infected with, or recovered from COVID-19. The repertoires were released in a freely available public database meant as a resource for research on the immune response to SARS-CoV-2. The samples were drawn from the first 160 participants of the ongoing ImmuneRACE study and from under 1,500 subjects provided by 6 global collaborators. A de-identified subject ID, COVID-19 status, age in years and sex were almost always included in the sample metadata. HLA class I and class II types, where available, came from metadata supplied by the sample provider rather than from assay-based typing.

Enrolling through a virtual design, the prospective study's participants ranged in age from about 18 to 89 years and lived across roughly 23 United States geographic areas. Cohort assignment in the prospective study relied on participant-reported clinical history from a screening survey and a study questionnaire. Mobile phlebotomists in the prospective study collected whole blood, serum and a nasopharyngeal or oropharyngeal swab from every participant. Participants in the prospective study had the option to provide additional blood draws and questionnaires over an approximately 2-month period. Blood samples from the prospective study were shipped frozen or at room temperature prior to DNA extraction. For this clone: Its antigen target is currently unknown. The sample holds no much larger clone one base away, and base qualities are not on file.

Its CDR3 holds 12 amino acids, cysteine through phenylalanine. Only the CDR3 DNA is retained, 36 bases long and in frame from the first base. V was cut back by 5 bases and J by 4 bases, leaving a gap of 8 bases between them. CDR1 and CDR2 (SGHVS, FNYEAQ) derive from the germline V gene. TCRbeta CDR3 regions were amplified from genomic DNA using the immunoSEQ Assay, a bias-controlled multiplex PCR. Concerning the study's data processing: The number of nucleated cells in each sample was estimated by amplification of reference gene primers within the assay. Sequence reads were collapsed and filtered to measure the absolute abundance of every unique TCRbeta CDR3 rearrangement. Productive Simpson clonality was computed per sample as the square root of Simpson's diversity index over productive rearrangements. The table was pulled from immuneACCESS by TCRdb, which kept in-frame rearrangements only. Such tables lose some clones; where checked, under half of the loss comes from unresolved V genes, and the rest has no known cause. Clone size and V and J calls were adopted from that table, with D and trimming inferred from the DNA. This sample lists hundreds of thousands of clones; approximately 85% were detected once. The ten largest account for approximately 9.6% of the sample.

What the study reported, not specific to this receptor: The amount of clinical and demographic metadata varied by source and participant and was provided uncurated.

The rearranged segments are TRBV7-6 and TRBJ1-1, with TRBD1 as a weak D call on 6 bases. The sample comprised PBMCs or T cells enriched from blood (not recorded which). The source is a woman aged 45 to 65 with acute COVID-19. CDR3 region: CASSGTLTEAFF. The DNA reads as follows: TGTGCCAGCAGCGGGACACTCACTGAAGCTTTCTTT. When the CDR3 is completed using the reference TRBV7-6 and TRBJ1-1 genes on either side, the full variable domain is GAGVSQSPRYKVTKRGQDVALRCDPISGHVSLYWYRQALGQGPEFLTYFNYEAQQDKSGLPNDRFSAERPEGSISTLTIQRTEQRDSAMYRCASSGTLTEAFFGQGTRLTVV.